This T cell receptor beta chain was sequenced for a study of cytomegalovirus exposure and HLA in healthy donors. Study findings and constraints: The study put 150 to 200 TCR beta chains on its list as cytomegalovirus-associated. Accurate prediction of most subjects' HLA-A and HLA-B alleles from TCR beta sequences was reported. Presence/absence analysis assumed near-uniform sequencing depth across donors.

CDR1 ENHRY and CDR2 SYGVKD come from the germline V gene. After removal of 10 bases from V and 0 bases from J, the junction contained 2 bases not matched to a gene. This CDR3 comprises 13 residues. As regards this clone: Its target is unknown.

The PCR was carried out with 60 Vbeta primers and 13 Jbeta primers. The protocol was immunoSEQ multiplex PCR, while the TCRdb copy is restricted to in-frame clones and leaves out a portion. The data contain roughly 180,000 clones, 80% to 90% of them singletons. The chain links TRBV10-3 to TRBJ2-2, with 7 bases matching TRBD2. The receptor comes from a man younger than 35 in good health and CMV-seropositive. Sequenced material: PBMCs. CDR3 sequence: CATGTTNTGELFF. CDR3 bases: TGTGCCACCGGGACTACGAACACCGGGGAGCTGTTTTTT.